This TCR beta chain is drawn from a study of cytomegalovirus exposure and HLA in healthy donors. Findings of the study overall: Among CMV-associated TCR beta chains, most appeared HLA-restricted in a later analysis. Across donors, sequencing depth was assumed by presence/absence analyses to be roughly uniform.

Of note for this clone: What it binds is unknown. The sample contains more than one DNA sequence encoding this CDR3.

Primers included in the PCR were 60 Vbeta and 13 Jbeta primers. Generated by immunoSEQ multiplex PCR, the TCRdb table keeps only in-frame clones and is missing some. This table has 150,000 to 200,000 clones, 80% to 90% appearing once. CDR3 length: 15 residues. Per germline, CDR1 SEHNR and CDR2 FQNEAQ (reference sequence). V was clipped by 1 base and J by 5 bases; unmatched bases: 0. The chain has TRBV7-9 and TRBJ2-3, with 13 positions matching TRBD2. The sequencing sample was made of PBMCs. The receptor was derived from a man in his fifties or sixties in good health and CMV-seropositive. This CDR3 is CASSLGLAGGDTQYF. DNA for the CDR3: TGTGCCAGCAGCTTAGGACTAGCGGGGGGAGATACGCAGTATTTT.